Sequencing of this TCR beta chain was carried out in a study of post-analysis software for immune sequencing data. The wider study: The disease courses spanned relapsing-remitting, secondary progressive and progressive-relapsing forms of multiple sclerosis. General observations from the study: Analysis by F measure revealed that same-batch samples clustered strongly together. Comparison with controls showed significantly lower normalized Chao1 diversity in multiple sclerosis patients. Among 5 or 6 TRBV segments more frequent in patients than controls were TRBV5-6, TRBV5-1 and TRBV20-1.

This CDR3 is built from 16 residues. From germline, CDR1 is LNHNV and CDR2 YYDKDF (reference sequence). Built from TCR beta cDNA, the libraries had unique molecular identifiers in them. Input amounts of about 0.95 to 10 million T cells were used. These gave 500,000 or so cDNA molecules, so each molecule approximated one T cell. TCRdb independently ran MiXCR on the PCR reads; one entry per CDR3 protein. This table holds approximately 350,000 distinct CDR3 sequences, around 37% found once. This clonotype has a single count. As yet, its antigen is unknown. The junction differs from germline at one of its ends, possibly a read error.

The receptor was derived from a girl between 5 and 17 years old with multiple sclerosis. V is TRBV15 and J is TRBJ1-4, with no clear D. Input material: blood. The CDR3 is CATSRGVLVGHEKRFF. The CDR3 nucleotides are TGTGCCACCAGCAGAGGTGTCTTAGTGGGCCATGAAAAACGGTTTTTT.